Listed below are T cell receptor beta chains from one sample, sequenced in a study of blood T cells in healthy people across ages. TCRdb analysed the 5' RACE reads with MiXCR anew, one entry per CDR3 protein. The sample includes 1.8 million or so distinct CDR3 sequences, 30% to 40% of them seen just once. Specimen: blood. The receptor set was obtained from a human donor in good health. CDR3s include the opening cysteine and the closing phenylalanine or tryptophan. Each record gives: D gene, V gene, clone size, J gene, CDR3 length, CDR3 DNA, CDR3 protein. The D gene is left open where the match is weak. Rows give clone size only sometimes, using once, few, many, or a class for an expanded clone.

-	TRBV20-1	few	TRBJ1-2	13	TGCAGTGCTAGACTGACAGAACGATATGGCTACACCTTC	CSARLTERYGYTF
-	TRBV21-1	once	TRBJ2-5	15	TGTGCCAGCAGCTTTACTCCGGGAGTGGGGGAGACCCAGTACTTC	CASSFTPGVGETQYF
-	TRBV28	-	TRBJ1-6	15	TGTGCCAGTCACGCAGGTGCGGGGGCTAATTCACCCCTCCACTTT	CASHAGAGANSPLHF
TRBD1	TRBV28	few	TRBJ2-4	17	TGTGCCAGCAGTTTACCCGGGACAGGGTTTGGTAGAAACATTCAGTACTTC	CASSLPGTGFGRNIQYF
-	TRBV7-9	-	TRBJ1-2	14	TGTGCCAGCAGCCCCCCGGACAGCCCCTATGGCTACACCTTC	CASSPPDSPYGYTF
-	TRBV7-9	many	TRBJ2-3	13	TGTGCCAGCAGCTTAGATTCGGGGGATACGCAGTATTTT	CASSLDSGDTQYF
-	TRBV28	few	TRBJ1-3	15	TGTGCCAGCAGTTCCACGGGACTCTCTGGAAACACCATATATTTT	CASSSTGLSGNTIYF
-	TRBV3-1	-	TRBJ1-1	12	TGTGCCAGCAGCCAGGGGAGCTCTAAAGCTTTCTTT	CASSQGSSKAFF
-	TRBV4-2	-	TRBJ2-1	15	TGTGCCAGCAGCCAATTTGGTGATGATTACAATGAGCAGTTCTTC	CASSQFGDDYNEQFF
TRBD1	TRBV11-3	-	TRBJ2-7	14	TGTGCCAGCAGCCCAGAGGGACAGGCGCACGAGCAGTACTTC	CASSPEGQAHEQYF
-	TRBV7-2	-	TRBJ1-1	15	TGTGCCAGCAGCTTAGCTATGGGCATCGACACTGAAGCTTTCTTT	CASSLAMGIDTEAFF
TRBD1	TRBV5-5	few	TRBJ1-2	14	TGTGCCAGCAGCTTGCTCGGACAGGCCTATGGCTACACCTTC	CASSLLGQAYGYTF
-	TRBV24-1	few	TRBJ2-5	13	TGTGCCACAAGAGACAAGCCCTTAGAGACCCAGTACTTC	CATRDKPLETQYF
TRBD1	TRBV20-1	-	TRBJ1-6	15	TGCAGTGCTAGAGCCGGGACAGGGGTTGCTTCACCCCTCCACTTT	CSARAGTGVASPLHF
-	TRBV11-2	few	TRBJ2-7	17	TGTGCCAGCAGTCACCCCATCAGTAGTGGCTCCTACAATGAGCAGTACTTC	CASSHPISSGSYNEQYF
-	TRBV4-2	-	TRBJ2-3	16	TGTGCCAGCAGCCTTCAAGGGGGACCTAGCACAGATACGCAGTATTTT	CASSLQGGPSTDTQYF